This T cell receptor (beta chain) was documented in a study of STAT5B mutations in CD4+ large granular lymphocyte leukemia. Findings and limits, study-wide: TRBV06-family usage was enriched in top patient clones (8/27) versus controls (2/35).

As to this clone: Antigen unknown.

The CDR3 runs 15 residues. Germline CDR1 is SGHTA and CDR2 is FQGNSA. Trimming took 4 bases from V and 9 from J; bases not matched to a gene: 7. Control samples were healthy donors' buffy coats. The survey-level immunoSEQ assay was used. Clones were sequenced by immunoSEQ multiplex PCR, and TCRdb holds only the in-frame ones, with some missing. The sample records about 30,000 clones, under 85% being singletons. The gene calls are TRBV7-2 and TRBJ1-6; the match to TRBD1 covers 9 bases. The specimen was CD4+ T cells from blood buffy coats. The clonotype was recovered from a human donor in good health. The CDR3 is CASSSDRGRGSPLHF. The CDR3 region has the DNA TGTGCCAGCAGCTCGGACAGGGGAAGGGGTTCACCCCTCCACTTT.